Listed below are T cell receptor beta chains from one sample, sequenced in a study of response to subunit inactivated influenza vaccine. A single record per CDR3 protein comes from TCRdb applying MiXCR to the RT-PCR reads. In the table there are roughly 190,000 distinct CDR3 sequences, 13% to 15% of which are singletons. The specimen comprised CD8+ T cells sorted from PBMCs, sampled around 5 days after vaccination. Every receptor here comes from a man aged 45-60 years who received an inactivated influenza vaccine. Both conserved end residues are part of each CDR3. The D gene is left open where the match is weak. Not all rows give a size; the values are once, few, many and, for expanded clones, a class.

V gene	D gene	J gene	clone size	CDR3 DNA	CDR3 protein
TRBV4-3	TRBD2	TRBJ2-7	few	TGCGCCAGCAGCCAAGAGAGGGCGGGGGTGCTTACCTACGAGCAGTACTTC	CASSQERAGVLTYEQYF
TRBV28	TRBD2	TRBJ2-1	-	TGTGCCAGCAGCCCTCGGGGACTAGCGGGGGCCAATGAGCAGTTCTTC	CASSPRGLAGANEQFF
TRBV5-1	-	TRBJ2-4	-	TGCGCCAGCAGCTTGATGGGGGACATTCAGTACTTC	CASSLMGDIQYF
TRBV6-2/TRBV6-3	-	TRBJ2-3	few	TGTGCCAGCAGTTACTGGGCAGCCAGCACAGATACGCAGTATTTT	CASSYWAASTDTQYF
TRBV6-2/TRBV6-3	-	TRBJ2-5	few	TGTGCCAGCAGCCATGGGTCCTGGGGAGAGACCCAGTACTTC	CASSHGSWGETQYF
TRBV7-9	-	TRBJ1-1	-	TGTGCCAGCAGCTCGGGCTCCACTGAAGCTTTCTTT	CASSSGSTEAFF
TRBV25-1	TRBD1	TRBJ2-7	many	TGTGCCAGCATCGCCGGGACAGAAAACTACGAGCAGTACTTC	CASIAGTENYEQYF
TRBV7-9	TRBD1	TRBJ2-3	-	TGTGCCAGCACCATGCGACCGGGACAGGGGTTCGATACGCAGTATTTT	CASTMRPGQGFDTQYF
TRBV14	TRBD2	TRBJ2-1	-	TGTGCCAGCAGCCAAGGGGTCGGGGGGGTCTACAATGAGCAGTTCTTC	CASSQGVGGVYNEQFF
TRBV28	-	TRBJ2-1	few	TGTGCCACCGATGGGGGGGGGCACAACAATGAGCAGTTCTTC	CATDGGGHNNEQFF
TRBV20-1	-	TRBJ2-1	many	TGCAGTGCTAGGGACATTTACAATGAGCAGTTCTTC	CSARDIYNEQFF
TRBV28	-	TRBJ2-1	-	TGTGCCAGCAGAAAACAGCGGGCCTTATACAATGAGCAGTTCTTC	CASRKQRALYNEQFF
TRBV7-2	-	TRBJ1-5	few	TGTGCCAGCAGCTCACTTGCGGGGGGCGCGAATCAGCCCCAGCATTTT	CASSSLAGGANQPQHF
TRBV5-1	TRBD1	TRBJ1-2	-	TGCGCCAGCAGCCAAGGACAGGGTTTTAGCTATGGCTACACCTTC	CASSQGQGFSYGYTF
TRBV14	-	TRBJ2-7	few	TGTGCCAGCAGCTCCTTTGGGGGGCAGTACTTC	CASSSFGGQYF
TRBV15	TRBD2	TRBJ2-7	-	TGTGCCACCAGCAGAGATTCGGTAGCCGCGGGGGGCGAGCAGTACTTC	CATSRDSVAAGGEQYF
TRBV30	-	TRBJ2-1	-	TGTGCCTGGAGTGTACTAGTACCGGATGAGCAGTTCTTC	CAWSVLVPDEQFF
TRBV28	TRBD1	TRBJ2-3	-	TGTGCCAGCAGTTGGGACAGGGCGCGGCAGGGGTCGTGGACAGATACGCAGTATTTT	CASSWDRARQGSWTDTQYF
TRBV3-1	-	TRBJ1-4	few	TGTGCCAGCAGCCAAGGGGCGGACTTCAGTAATGAAAAACTGTTTTTT	CASSQGADFSNEKLFF
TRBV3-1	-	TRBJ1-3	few	TGTGCCAGCAGCCAAGGCAGCGTCTCTGGAAACACCATATATTTT	CASSQGSVSGNTIYF
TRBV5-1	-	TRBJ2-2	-	TGCGCCAGCAGCCCGGAAGTCACCGGGGAGCTGTTTTTT	CASSPEVTGELFF
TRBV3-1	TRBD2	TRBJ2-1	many	TGTGCCAGCAGCCACCCACGGGGGGGGAACGATGAGCAGTTCTTC	CASSHPRGGNDEQFF
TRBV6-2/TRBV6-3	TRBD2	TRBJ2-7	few	TGTGCCAGCAGTTACGTGGCGGGGGATAGCTCCTACGAGCAGTACTTC	CASSYVAGDSSYEQYF
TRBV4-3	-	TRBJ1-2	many	TGCGCCAGCAGCCAAGAACGTCAGATCCTCTACTATGGCTACACCTTC	CASSQERQILYYGYTF
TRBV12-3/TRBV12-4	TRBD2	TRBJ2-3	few	TGTGCCAGCAGTCCCCGGACTAGCGGATCAGATACGCAGTATTTT	CASSPRTSGSDTQYF
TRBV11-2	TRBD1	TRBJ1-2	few	TGTGCCAGCAGCTTAGAGATGTCCGGGACAGGGGTAGTATCGTCCTATGGCTACACCTTC	CASSLEMSGTGVVSSYGYTF
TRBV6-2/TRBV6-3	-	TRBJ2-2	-	TGTGCCAGCAGTTACCGACCCGGCGGGGACACCGGGGAGCTGTTTTTT	CASSYRPGGDTGELFF
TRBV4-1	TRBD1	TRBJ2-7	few	TGCGCCAGCAGCTATCCGGGACAGGGGAACCACGAGCAGTACTTC	CASSYPGQGNHEQYF
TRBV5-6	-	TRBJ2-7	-	TGTGCCAGCACTTATTCCTACGCGGGACCTTCCTACGAGCAGTACTTC	CASTYSYAGPSYEQYF
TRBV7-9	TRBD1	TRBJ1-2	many	TGTGCCAGCAGCGACTCCGGGACAGGGTATGGCTACACCTTC	CASSDSGTGYGYTF
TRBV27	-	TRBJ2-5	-	TGTGCCAGCAGTTTAGCCCTGTGGGACTACCAAGAGACCCAGTACTTC	CASSLALWDYQETQYF
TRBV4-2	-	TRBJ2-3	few	TGTGCCAGCAGCCAAGATTCGGGATACGATACGCAGTATTTT	CASSQDSGYDTQYF
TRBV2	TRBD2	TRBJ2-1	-	TGTGCCAGCGCGGGGGGGAACTACAATGAGCAGTTCTTC	CASAGGNYNEQFF
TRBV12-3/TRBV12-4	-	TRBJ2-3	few	TGTGCCAGCAGTTTAGTGGACGGAGGGGATACGCAGTATTTT	CASSLVDGGDTQYF
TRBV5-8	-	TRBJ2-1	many	TGTGCCACCGAAACTAACCGGGACATGAGCTCCTACAATGAGCAGTTCTTC	CATETNRDMSSYNEQFF
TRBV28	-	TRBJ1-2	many	TGTGCCAGCAGTTTATCTACAAACTTTTATGGCTACACCTTC	CASSLSTNFYGYTF
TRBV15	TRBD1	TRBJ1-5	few	TGTGCCACCAGCCCAACAGGGGAAAATAATCAGCCCCAGCATTTT	CATSPTGENNQPQHF
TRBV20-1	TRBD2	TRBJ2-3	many	TGCAGTGCTAGAACTGGGACTAGCGGATACACAGATACGCAGTATTTT	CSARTGTSGYTDTQYF
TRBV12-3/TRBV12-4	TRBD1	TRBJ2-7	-	TGTGCCAGCAGTTTCGGGGACAGGGGTTACGAGCAGTACTTC	CASSFGDRGYEQYF
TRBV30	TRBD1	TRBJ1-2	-	TGTGCCTGGGGGACAGGGAAAGGCTACACCTTC	CAWGTGKGYTF